Listed below are T cell receptor beta chains from one sample, sequenced in a study of OX40 agonist ivuxolimab in advanced cancers. Sequenced by immunoSEQ multiplex PCR; TCRdb stores in-frame clones only, minus some. The sample has 17,000 or so clones, 87% seen once. Source: CD4+ or CD8+ T cells sorted from blood, taken in a trial of the OX40 agonist ivuxolimab. Source of these receptors: an adult with an advanced solid tumor such as melanoma, head and neck, liver or kidney cancer. Both conserved end residues are part of each CDR3. The D gene is left open where the match is weak. Size tells how often a clone was seen (once, few, many) or the class of an expanded clone, and some rows leave it out.

length: 12
size: -
V: TRBV7-9
D: -
J: TRBJ2-5
CDR3: CASSSGRETQYF
DNA: TGTGCCAGCAGCTCGGGGCGGGAGACCCAGTACTTC

length: 12
size: -
V: TRBV7-2
D: -
J: TRBJ1-1
CDR3: CASSFIITEAFF
DNA: TGTGCCAGCAGCTTTATCATCACTGAAGCTTTCTTT

length: 17
size: -
V: TRBV5-4
D: TRBD2
J: TRBJ2-7
CDR3: CASSLALAGGPFYEQYF
DNA: TGTGCCAGCAGCTTGGCGCTAGCGGGGGGGCCTTTCTACGAGCAGTACTTC

length: 15
size: once
V: TRBV27
D: TRBD2
J: TRBJ2-5
CDR3: CASSLVAGGGSAQYF
DNA: TGTGCCAGCAGTTTAGTAGCGGGGGGAGGCTCGGCCCAGTACTTC

length: 14
size: -
V: TRBV7-9
D: TRBD1
J: TRBJ2-5
CDR3: CASSNGQGAKTQYF
DNA: TGTGCCAGCAGCAATGGACAGGGGGCAAAGACCCAGTACTTC

length: 16
size: -
V: TRBV7-9
D: TRBD1
J: TRBJ2-7
CDR3: CASSGIPGTGSYEQYF
DNA: TGTGCCAGCAGCGGAATTCCCGGGACAGGGAGCTACGAGCAGTACTTC

length: 12
size: -
V: TRBV4-1
D: -
J: TRBJ2-7
CDR3: CASSQDGYEQYF
DNA: TGCGCCAGCAGCCAAGACGGGTACGAGCAGTACTTC

length: 15
size: -
V: TRBV29-1
D: -
J: TRBJ1-2
CDR3: CSVSLVVQRNYGYTF
DNA: TGCAGCGTTTCCTTGGTGGTTCAGAGAAACTATGGCTACACCTTC

length: 19
size: -
V: TRBV30
D: -
J: TRBJ1-6
CDR3: CAWTKSPVTAVLLNSPLHF
DNA: TGTGCCTGGACAAAAAGCCCCGTAACAGCAGTCTTGCTTAATTCACCCCTCCACTTT

length: 15
size: -
V: TRBV29-1
D: -
J: TRBJ2-5
CDR3: CSVDGQNEKQETQYF
DNA: TGCAGCGTTGATGGGCAGAATGAAAAACAAGAGACCCAGTACTTC

length: 13
size: -
V: TRBV15
D: -
J: TRBJ2-7
CDR3: CATKGQANYEQYF
DNA: TGTGCCACCAAGGGCCAGGCGAACTACGAGCAGTACTTC

length: 14
size: -
V: TRBV29-1
D: -
J: TRBJ1-2
CDR3: CSVEQGTINYGYTF
DNA: TGCAGCGTCGAACAGGGAACCATTAACTATGGCTACACCTTC

length: 13
size: -
V: TRBV5-4
D: -
J: TRBJ2-7
CDR3: CASSWGGAQEQYF
DNA: TGTGCCAGCAGCTGGGGGGGGGCTCAGGAGCAGTACTTC

length: 16
size: -
V: TRBV9
D: TRBD2
J: TRBJ2-3
CDR3: CASSEATSVVIDTQYF
DNA: TGTGCCAGCAGCGAGGCGACTAGCGTAGTGATAGATACGCAGTATTTT

length: 16
size: -
V: TRBV4-1
D: -
J: TRBJ2-5
CDR3: CASSQETFGPQETQYF
DNA: TGCGCCAGCAGCCAAGAGACCTTCGGGCCCCAAGAGACCCAGTACTTC

length: 14
size: -
V: TRBV6-1
D: TRBD1
J: TRBJ1-1
CDR3: CASSITGANTEAFF
DNA: TGTGCCAGCAGTATTACAGGGGCGAACACTGAAGCTTTCTTT

length: 15
size: -
V: TRBV28
D: -
J: TRBJ1-5
CDR3: CASSFTLGGNQPQHF
DNA: TGTGCCAGCAGTTTTACCCTAGGCGGCAATCAGCCCCAGCATTTT

length: 16
size: -
V: TRBV28
D: -
J: TRBJ2-7
CDR3: CASSLRFRGKVYEQYF
DNA: TGTGCCAGCAGTTTGAGGTTTAGGGGGAAAGTGTACGAGCAGTACTTC

length: 18
size: once
V: TRBV2
D: -
J: TRBJ1-4
CDR3: CASSEYWQETGLRGKLFF
DNA: TGTGCCAGCAGTGAATATTGGCAGGAGACGGGCCTACGGGGAAAACTGTTTTTT

length: 15
size: -
V: TRBV6-1
D: TRBD1
J: TRBJ1-5
CDR3: CASSVDRGRNQPQHF
DNA: TGTGCCAGCAGTGTCGACAGGGGCAGGAATCAGCCCCAGCATTTT

length: 13
size: -
V: TRBV11-2
D: -
J: TRBJ2-1
CDR3: CASSLLIDREQFF
DNA: TGTGCCAGCAGCCTACTAATAGACAGAGAGCAGTTCTTC

length: 12
size: -
V: TRBV27
D: -
J: TRBJ2-7
CDR3: CASGRSSYEQYF
DNA: TGTGCCAGCGGGAGGAGCTCCTACGAGCAGTACTTC

length: 12
size: -
V: TRBV13
D: -
J: TRBJ2-7
CDR3: CASSLELGEQYF
DNA: TGTGCCAGCAGCTTAGAGCTCGGGGAGCAGTACTTC

length: 14
size: -
V: TRBV27
D: TRBD1
J: TRBJ2-1
CDR3: CASEAGGSYNEQFF
DNA: TGTGCCAGCGAGGCAGGGGGCTCCTACAATGAGCAGTTCTTC

length: 15
size: -
V: TRBV4-1
D: -
J: TRBJ2-5
CDR3: CASSQGRNGQETQYF
DNA: TGCGCCAGCAGCCAAGGGAGGAACGGGCAAGAGACCCAGTACTTC

length: 13
size: -
V: TRBV4-1
D: -
J: TRBJ2-7
CDR3: CASAMGFSYEQYF
DNA: TGCGCCAGCGCGATGGGATTCTCCTACGAGCAGTACTTC

length: 16
size: medium-sized
V: TRBV7-8
D: -
J: TRBJ2-7
CDR3: CASSLRSDMKTYEQYF
DNA: TGTGCCAGCAGCTTACGGTCAGACATGAAGACCTACGAGCAGTACTTC

length: 14
size: -
V: TRBV29-1
D: -
J: TRBJ2-5
CDR3: CSVERPAIQETQYF
DNA: TGCAGCGTTGAGCGGCCTGCGATCCAAGAGACCCAGTACTTC

length: 13
size: -
V: TRBV2
D: -
J: TRBJ1-2
CDR3: CASSERQAYGYTF
DNA: TGTGCCAGCAGTGAAAGACAGGCCTATGGCTACACCTTC

length: 15
size: -
V: TRBV7-2
D: -
J: TRBJ1-5
CDR3: CASSLDITDYQPQHF
DNA: TGTGCCAGCAGCTTAGATATCACAGATTATCAGCCCCAGCATTTT

length: 13
size: -
V: TRBV27
D: -
J: TRBJ1-1
CDR3: CASGVGPNTEAFF
DNA: TGTGCCAGCGGCGTGGGGCCGAACACTGAAGCTTTCTTT

length: 17
size: -
V: TRBV19
D: -
J: TRBJ2-5
CDR3: CASSIFGGSGSWETQYF
DNA: TGTGCCAGTAGTATTTTCGGCGGCTCAGGTTCGTGGGAGACCCAGTACTTC

length: 18
size: once
V: TRBV7-9
D: -
J: TRBJ1-4
CDR3: CASSLPTGWIGANEKLFF
DNA: TGTGCCAGCAGCTTACCCACAGGGTGGATAGGGGCTAATGAAAAACTGTTTTTT

length: 17
size: -
V: TRBV15
D: -
J: TRBJ1-6
CDR3: CATSRGDLSSHNSPLHF
DNA: TGTGCCACCAGCAGAGGGGACCTAAGCTCCCATAATTCACCCCTCCACTTT

length: 14
size: -
V: TRBV6-5
D: -
J: TRBJ2-2
CDR3: CASRYPRDTGELFF
DNA: TGTGCCAGCCGATACCCCAGAGACACCGGGGAGCTGTTTTTT

length: 11
size: -
V: TRBV19
D: -
J: TRBJ1-1
CDR3: CASSISGMAFF
DNA: TGTGCCAGTAGTATATCAGGGATGGCTTTCTTT

length: 14
size: -
V: TRBV4-1
D: TRBD1
J: TRBJ1-1
CDR3: CASSQILDRGEAFF
DNA: TGCGCCAGCAGCCAAATACTAGACAGGGGGGAAGCTTTCTTT

length: 14
size: -
V: TRBV5-8
D: TRBD1
J: TRBJ1-2
CDR3: CASSPGTGAYGYTF
DNA: TGTGCCAGCAGCCCCGGGACAGGGGCTTATGGCTACACCTTC

length: 14
size: -
V: TRBV12-5
D: -
J: TRBJ2-5
CDR3: CASGPGTSGETQYF
DNA: TGTGCTAGTGGTCCCGGGACCTCGGGAGAGACCCAGTACTTC

length: 16
size: -
V: TRBV19
D: -
J: TRBJ1-6
CDR3: CASSTTHLPYNSPLHF
DNA: TGTGCCAGTAGTACTACCCATCTCCCCTATAATTCACCCCTCCACTTT

length: 13
size: -
V: TRBV19
D: -
J: TRBJ1-1
CDR3: CASSTGGNTEAFF
DNA: TGTGCCAGTAGTACCGGGGGCAACACTGAAGCTTTCTTT

length: 13
size: -
V: TRBV9
D: TRBD1
J: TRBJ2-1
CDR3: CASSAGTALSKLF
DNA: TGTGCCAGCAGCGCGGGGACAGCCCTAAGTAAGCTCTTC

length: 14
size: -
V: TRBV29-1
D: -
J: TRBJ2-4
CDR3: CSVTDQGSVNIQYF
DNA: TGCAGCGTGACAGACCAGGGTAGCGTGAACATTCAGTACTTC

length: 15
size: -
V: TRBV5-1
D: -
J: TRBJ1-6
CDR3: CASSQHGSYNSPLHF
DNA: TGCGCCAGCAGTCAACATGGCTCCTATAATTCACCCCTCCACTTT

length: 15
size: -
V: TRBV21-1
D: -
J: TRBJ1-5
CDR3: CASSKDGVRAQPQHF
DNA: TGTGCCAGCAGCAAAGATGGGGTCAGGGCTCAGCCCCAGCATTTT

length: 17
size: few
V: TRBV11-3
D: -
J: TRBJ1-5
CDR3: CASSLSFLRREHQPQHF
DNA: TGTGCCAGCAGCTTATCCTTCCTTCGAAGGGAGCATCAGCCCCAGCATTTT

length: 13
size: -
V: TRBV27
D: -
J: TRBJ1-6
CDR3: CASSFGGGSPLHF
DNA: TGTGCCAGCAGTTTTGGAGGTGGATCACCCCTCCACTTT

length: 19
size: -
V: TRBV19
D: -
J: TRBJ1-1
CDR3: CASSIISTGAGQRGTEAFF
DNA: TGTGCCAGTAGTATAATTTCAACGGGGGCCGGCCAGAGGGGCACTGAAGCTTTCTTT

length: 19
size: -
V: TRBV7-9
D: TRBD1
J: TRBJ1-2
CDR3: CASSSTMMGIDRGPYGYTF
DNA: TGTGCCAGCAGCTCCACCATGATGGGCATTGACAGGGGCCCCTATGGCTACACCTTC

length: 16
size: -
V: TRBV19
D: TRBD1
J: TRBJ1-5
CDR3: CASSIGQGRYNQPQHF
DNA: TGTGCCAGTAGTATAGGACAGGGCCGATATAATCAGCCCCAGCATTTT

length: 14
size: -
V: TRBV7-9
D: TRBD1
J: TRBJ1-3
CDR3: CASSLTGSGNTIYF
DNA: TGTGCCAGCAGCTTGACAGGGTCTGGAAACACCATATATTTT

length: 13
size: -
V: TRBV9
D: -
J: TRBJ2-7
CDR3: CASSPPGSYEQYF
DNA: TGTGCCAGCAGCCCCCCAGGTTCCTACGAGCAGTACTTC

length: 14
size: -
V: TRBV5-4
D: -
J: TRBJ2-2
CDR3: CASSYPGRAEELFF
DNA: TGTGCCAGCAGCTATCCCGGCAGGGCGGAGGAGCTGTTTTTT

length: 16
size: -
V: TRBV5-1
D: -
J: TRBJ1-5
CDR3: CASSLPDKDSNQPQHF
DNA: TGCGCCAGCAGCTTGCCGGACAAGGATAGCAATCAGCCCCAGCATTTT

length: 13
size: -
V: TRBV27
D: -
J: TRBJ1-4
CDR3: CASSLWGGEKLFF
DNA: TGTGCCAGCAGTTTATGGGGCGGGGAAAAACTGTTTTTT